This T cell receptor beta chain was recorded in a study of high-grade serous ovarian cancer treatment subgroups. Overall study context: On average, approximately 14,000 reads and 7,494 unique TCR beta rearrangements were obtained per sample. Study results and limitations: These tumor repertoires lack spatial information from bulk sequencing. TCR relatedness rose with neoantigen level and trended with mutation load. Different patients shared almost no repertoire; same-patient tumors shared roughly 0.11 to 0.85.

TCRdb keeps only in-frame clones here, not all; method: immunoSEQ multiplex PCR. The sample records approximately 6,600 clones, roughly 78% being singletons. Turning to this clone: The target antigen is unknown.

Tumor samples were taken before definitive surgery or chemotherapy. The V end lost 1 base, the J end lost 12 bases, and 16 bases lay between the germline ends. The germline gives CDR1 SGHTA, CDR2 FQGNSA. The CDR3 loop spans 13 amino acids. The sequenced material came from tumor tissue. The rearrangement links TRBV7-2 to TRBJ2-7, with TRBD2 as a possible D gene (6 bases). This TCR was sampled from a human donor with high-grade serous ovarian cancer. CDR3 DNA sequence: TGTGCCAGCAGCTTAGGACTAGAGAGACAGCGGTACTTC. Residues: CASSLGLERQRYF. Full variable domain (remainder filled in from reference TRBV7-2 and TRBJ2-7): GAGVSQSPSNKVTEKGKDVELRCDPISGHTALYWYRQSLGQGLEFLIYFQGNSAPDKSGLPSDRFSAERTGGSVSTLTIQRTQQEDSAVYLCASSLGLERQRYFGPGTRLTVT.